A single sample is the source of the 2 T cell receptor beta chains below, sequenced in a study of blood T cell repertoires in COVID-19. This table comes from immunoSEQ multiplex PCR, and its TCRdb copy is limited to in-frame clones, with some not included. The table lists more than 25,000 clones, approximately 86% of them singletons. The sequenced sample was peripheral blood. All receptors come from a man aged 60 to 75 with active COVID-19.

The chain uses TRBV14 and TRBJ2-2; 11 bases match TRBD2. Trimming cost V 6 bases and J 5 bases; bases outside gene matches: 5. The CDR3 spans 15 residues. The germline V gene encodes CDR1 SGHDN and CDR2 FVKESK. CDR3 region: CASSRLAGRTGELFF. DNA for the CDR3: TGTGCCAGCAGTCGACTAGCGGGGAGGACCGGGGAGCTGTTTTTT. Drawing the rest from reference TRBV14 and TRBJ2-2, the complete variable domain is EAGVTQFPSHSVIEKGQTVTLRCDPISGHDNLYWYRRVMGKEIKFLLHFVKESKQDESGMPNNRFLAERTGGTYSTLKVQPAELEDSGVYFCASSRLAGRTGELFFGEGSRLTVL.

The chain employs TRBV5-4 and TRBJ2-2, with D maybe TRBD1 (6 bases). V lost 0 bases to trimming and J lost 1 base, with 7 bases between them. This CDR3 is built from 15 residues. In germline, CDR1 is SGHNT, CDR2 YYREEE (reference sequence). CDR3 amino acids: CASSLDRENTGELFF. Here the CDR3 DNA reads TGTGCCAGCAGCTTGGACAGGGAGAACACCGGGGAGCTGTTTTTT.